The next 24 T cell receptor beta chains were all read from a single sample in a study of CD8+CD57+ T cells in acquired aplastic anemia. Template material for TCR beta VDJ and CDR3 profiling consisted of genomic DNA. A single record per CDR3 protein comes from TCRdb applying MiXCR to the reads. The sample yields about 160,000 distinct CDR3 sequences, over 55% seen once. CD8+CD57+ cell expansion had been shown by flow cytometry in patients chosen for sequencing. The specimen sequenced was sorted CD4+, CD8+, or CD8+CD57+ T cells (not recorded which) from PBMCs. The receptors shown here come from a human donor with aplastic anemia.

The DNA of the CDR3 is TGTGCCTCCGAGCGCGGGGGGTATGGCTACACCTTC. This codes for CASERGGYGYTF. This chain uses TRBV19 with TRBJ1-2; D possibly corresponds to TRBD1 (5 bases). The CDR3 runs to 12 residues. Between the trimmed V and J ends, which lost 11 bases and 5 bases, there was a span of 15 bases. CDR1 is LNHDA, CDR2 SQIVND, per germline (reference sequence).

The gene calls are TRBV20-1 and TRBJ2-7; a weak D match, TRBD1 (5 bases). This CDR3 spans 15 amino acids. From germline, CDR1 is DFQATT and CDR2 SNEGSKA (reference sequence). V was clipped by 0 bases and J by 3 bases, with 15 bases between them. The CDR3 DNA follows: TGCAGTGCTAGAGAGCGCCAAGGGGCCTTCTACGAGCAGTACTTC. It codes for CSARERQGAFYEQYF.

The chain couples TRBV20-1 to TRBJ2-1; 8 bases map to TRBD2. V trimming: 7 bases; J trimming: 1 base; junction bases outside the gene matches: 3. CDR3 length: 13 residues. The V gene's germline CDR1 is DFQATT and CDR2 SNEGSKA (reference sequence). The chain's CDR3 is CSDGGGSYNEQFF. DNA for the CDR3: TGCAGTGACGGGGGGGGTTCCTACAATGAGCAGTTCTTC.

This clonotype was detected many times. The CDR3 nucleotides are TGTGCCAGCAGTTACGGGTCGGGGGACTCCTACGAGCAGTACTTC. Protein: CASSYGSGDSYEQYF. This rearrangement joins TRBV6-5 to TRBJ2-7; the D gene is possibly TRBD2 (6 bases). The CDR3 spans 15 residues. Germline CDR1 and CDR2: MNHEY and SVGAGI. V was shortened by 2 bases and J by 0 bases, with 11 bases between the two germline ends.

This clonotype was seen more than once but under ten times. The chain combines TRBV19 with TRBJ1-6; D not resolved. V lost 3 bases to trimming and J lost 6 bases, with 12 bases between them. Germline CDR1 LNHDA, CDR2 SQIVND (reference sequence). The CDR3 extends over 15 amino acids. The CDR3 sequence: CASSIAGWGNSPLHF. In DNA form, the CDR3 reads TGTGCCAGTAGTATTGCTGGCTGGGGTAATTCACCCCTCCACTTT. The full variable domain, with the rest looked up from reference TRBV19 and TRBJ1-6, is DGGITQSPKYLFRKEGQNVTLSCEQNLNHDAMYWYRQDPGQGLRLIYYSQIVNDFQKGDIAEGYSVSREKKESFPLTVTSAQKNPTAFYLCASSIAGWGNSPLHFGNGTRLTVT.

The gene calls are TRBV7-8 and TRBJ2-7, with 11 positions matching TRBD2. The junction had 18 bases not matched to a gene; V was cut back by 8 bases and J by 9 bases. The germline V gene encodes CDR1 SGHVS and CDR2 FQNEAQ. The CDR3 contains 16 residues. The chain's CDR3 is CASAERLAGGGKAQYF. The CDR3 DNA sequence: TGTGCCAGCGCCGAGCGGCTAGCGGGGGGAGGAAAGGCGCAGTACTTC. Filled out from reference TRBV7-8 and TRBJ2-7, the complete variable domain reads GAGVSQSPRYKVAKRGQDVALRCDPISGHVSLFWYQQALGQGPEFLTYFQNEAQLDKSGLPSDRFFAERPEGSVSTLKIQRTQQEDSAVYLCASAERLAGGGKAQYFGPGTRLTVT.

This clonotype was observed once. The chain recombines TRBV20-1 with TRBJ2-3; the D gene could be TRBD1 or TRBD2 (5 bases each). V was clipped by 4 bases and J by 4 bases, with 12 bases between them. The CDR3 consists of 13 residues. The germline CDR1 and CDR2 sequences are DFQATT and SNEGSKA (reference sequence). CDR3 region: CSAKLPGPDTQYF. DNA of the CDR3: TGCAGTGCTAAGTTACCGGGGCCAGATACGCAGTATTTT.

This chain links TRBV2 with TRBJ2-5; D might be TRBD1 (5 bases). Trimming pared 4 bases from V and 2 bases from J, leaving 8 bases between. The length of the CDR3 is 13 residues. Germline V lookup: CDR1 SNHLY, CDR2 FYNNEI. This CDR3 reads CASSVRQQETQYF. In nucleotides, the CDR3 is TGTGCCAGCAGTGTCCGACAGCAAGAGACCCAGTACTTC. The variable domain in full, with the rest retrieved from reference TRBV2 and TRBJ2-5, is EPEVTQTPSHQVTQMGQEVILRCVPISNHLYFYWYRQILGQKVEFLVSFYNNEISEKSEIFDDQFSVERPDGSNFTLKIRSTKLEDSAMYFCASSVRQQETQYFGPGTRLLVL.

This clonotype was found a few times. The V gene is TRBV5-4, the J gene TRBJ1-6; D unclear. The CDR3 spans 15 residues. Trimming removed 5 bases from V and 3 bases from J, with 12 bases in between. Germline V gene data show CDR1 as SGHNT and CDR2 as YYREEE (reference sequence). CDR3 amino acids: CASSHDIDYNSPLHF. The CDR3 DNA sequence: TGTGCCAGCAGTCATGACATAGACTATAATTCACCCCTCCACTTT. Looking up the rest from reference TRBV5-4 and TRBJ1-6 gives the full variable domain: ETGVTQSPTHLIKTRGQQVTLRCSSQSGHNTVSWYQQALGQGPQFIFQYYREEENGRGNFPPRFSGLQFPNYSSELNVNALELDDSALYLCASSHDIDYNSPLHFGNGTRLTVT.

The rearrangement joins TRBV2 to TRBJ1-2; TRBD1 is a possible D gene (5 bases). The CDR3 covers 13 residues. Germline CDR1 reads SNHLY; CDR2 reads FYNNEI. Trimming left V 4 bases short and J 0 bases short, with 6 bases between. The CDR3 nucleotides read TGTGCCAGCAGTGGCAGGGCTAACTATGGCTACACCTTC. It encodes CASSGRANYGYTF.

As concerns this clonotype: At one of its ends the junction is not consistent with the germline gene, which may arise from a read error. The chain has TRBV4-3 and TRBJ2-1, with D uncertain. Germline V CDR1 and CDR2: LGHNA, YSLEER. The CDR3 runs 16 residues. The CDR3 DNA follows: TGCGCCAGCAGCCAGGTGAACATGGTCTCCTACAATGAGCGGTTCTTC. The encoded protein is CASSQVNMVSYNERFF.

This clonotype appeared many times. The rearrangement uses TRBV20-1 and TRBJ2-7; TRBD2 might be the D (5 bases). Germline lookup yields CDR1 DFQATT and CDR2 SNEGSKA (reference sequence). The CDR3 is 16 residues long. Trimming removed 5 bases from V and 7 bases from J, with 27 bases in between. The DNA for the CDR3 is TGCAGTGCTCAGCCCGAGGTGAGGGCCACCGCCGGGGAGCAGTACTTC. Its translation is CSAQPEVRATAGEQYF.

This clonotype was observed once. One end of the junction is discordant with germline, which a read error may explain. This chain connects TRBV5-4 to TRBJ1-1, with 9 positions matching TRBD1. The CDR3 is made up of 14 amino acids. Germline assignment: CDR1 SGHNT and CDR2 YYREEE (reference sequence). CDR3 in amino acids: CASTLGDRDTEAFF. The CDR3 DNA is TGTGCCAGCACCTTGGGGGACAGGGACACTGAAGCTTTCTTT.

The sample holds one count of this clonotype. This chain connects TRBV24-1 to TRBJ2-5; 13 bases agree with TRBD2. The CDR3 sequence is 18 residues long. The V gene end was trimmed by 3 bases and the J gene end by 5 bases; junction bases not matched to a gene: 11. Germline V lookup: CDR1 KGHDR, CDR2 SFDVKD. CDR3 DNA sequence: TGTGCCACCAGTGATGGAGGACTAGCGGGAGCCTTGTGGGAGACCCAGTACTTC. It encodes CATSDGGLAGALWETQYF.

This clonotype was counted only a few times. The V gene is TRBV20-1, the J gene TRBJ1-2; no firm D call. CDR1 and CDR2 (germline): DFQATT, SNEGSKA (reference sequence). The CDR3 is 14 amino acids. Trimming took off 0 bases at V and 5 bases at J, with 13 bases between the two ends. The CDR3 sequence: CSARDYVAEYGYTF. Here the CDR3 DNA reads TGCAGTGCTAGAGACTACGTGGCGGAATATGGCTACACCTTC.

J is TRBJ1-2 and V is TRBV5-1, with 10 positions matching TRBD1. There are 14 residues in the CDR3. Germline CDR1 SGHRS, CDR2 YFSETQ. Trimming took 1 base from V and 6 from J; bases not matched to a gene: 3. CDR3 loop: CASSLTDRGHGYTF. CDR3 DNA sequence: TGCGCCAGCAGCTTGACAGACAGGGGGCATGGCTACACCTTC.

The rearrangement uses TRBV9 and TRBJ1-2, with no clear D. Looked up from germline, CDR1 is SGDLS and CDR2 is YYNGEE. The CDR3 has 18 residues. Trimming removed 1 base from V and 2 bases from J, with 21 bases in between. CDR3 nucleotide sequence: TGTGCCAGCAGCGTAAGCGGTATGGGCAGACTCCCAAACTATGGCTACACCTTC. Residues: CASSVSGMGRLPNYGYTF.

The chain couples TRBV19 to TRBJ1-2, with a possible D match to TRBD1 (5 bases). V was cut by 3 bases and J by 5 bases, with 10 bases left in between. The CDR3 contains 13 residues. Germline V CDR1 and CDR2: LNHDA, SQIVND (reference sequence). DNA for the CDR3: TGTGCCAGTAGTATTGACAGCTCGTATGGCTACACCTTC. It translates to CASSIDSSYGYTF.

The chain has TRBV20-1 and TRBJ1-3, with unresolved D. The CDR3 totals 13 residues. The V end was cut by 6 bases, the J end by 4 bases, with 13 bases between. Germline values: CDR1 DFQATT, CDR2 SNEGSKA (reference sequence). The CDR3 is CSAPVGGGNTIYF. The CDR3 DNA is TGCAGTGCCCCAGTAGGTGGGGGAAACACCATATATTTT.

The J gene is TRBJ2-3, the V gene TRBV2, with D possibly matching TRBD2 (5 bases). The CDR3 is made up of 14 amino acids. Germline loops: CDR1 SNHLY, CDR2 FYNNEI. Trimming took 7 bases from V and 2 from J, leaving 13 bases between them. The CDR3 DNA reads TGTGCCAGCACGAGGGAGTTTGTCACAGATACGCAGTATTTT. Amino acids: CASTREFVTDTQYF.

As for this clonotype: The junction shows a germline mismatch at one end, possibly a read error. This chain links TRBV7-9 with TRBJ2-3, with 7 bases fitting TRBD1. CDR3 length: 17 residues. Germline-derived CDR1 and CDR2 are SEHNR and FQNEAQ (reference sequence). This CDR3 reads CASSLGMGQGDTDTQYF. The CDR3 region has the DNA TGTGCCAGCAGTTTAGGTATGGGCCAGGGGGACACAGATACGCAGTATTTT.

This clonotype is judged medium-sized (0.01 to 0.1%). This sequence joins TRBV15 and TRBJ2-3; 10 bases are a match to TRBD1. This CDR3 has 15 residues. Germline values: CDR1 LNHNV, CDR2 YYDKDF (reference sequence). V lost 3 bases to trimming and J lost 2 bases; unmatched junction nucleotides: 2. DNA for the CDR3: TGTGCCACCAGCAGTGGGACAGGGGACACAGATACGCAGTATTTT. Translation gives CATSSGTGDTDTQYF.

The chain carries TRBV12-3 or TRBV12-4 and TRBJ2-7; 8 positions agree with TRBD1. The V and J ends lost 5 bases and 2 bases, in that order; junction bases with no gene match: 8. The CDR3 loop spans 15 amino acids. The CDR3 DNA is TGTGCCAGCAGTCCGAGGGACAGGTTAGCCTACGAGCAGTACTTC. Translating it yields CASSPRDRLAYEQYF.

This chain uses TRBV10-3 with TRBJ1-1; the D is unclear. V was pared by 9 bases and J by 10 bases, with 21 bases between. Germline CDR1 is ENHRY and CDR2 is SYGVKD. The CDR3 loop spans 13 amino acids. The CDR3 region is CAIKGHGPSGAFF. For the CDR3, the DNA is TGTGCCATTAAAGGTCATGGACCGTCCGGAGCTTTCTTT.